The 6 T cell receptor beta chains below all came from one sample that was sequenced in a study of blood T cell repertoires in COVID-19 (TCRdb year 2020). Libraries were built with the immunoSEQ multiplex PCR assay. Here the immuneACCESS table is served through TCRdb, limited to in-frame sequences with V and J called. Missing clones are a known gap in these copies; in checked studies unresolved V genes cover under half, and the rest lacks a known reason. For this sample there are 160,000 or so clones; about 79% appear just once. Of the sample, about 16% falls within the top ten clones. The sample taken for sequencing was PBMCs or T cells enriched from blood (not recorded which). These receptors were obtained from a man in his fifties or sixties who had recovered from COVID-19.

The chain joins TRBV6-5 to TRBJ2-3; a weak D match, TRBD1 (5 bases). Germline-derived CDR1 and CDR2 are MNHEY and SVGAGI. V lost 8 bases and J lost 1, with 13 bases in between. CDR3 size: 14 residues. The CDR3 sequence is CASGQGIGTDTQYF. The CDR3 nucleotides are TGTGCCAGCGGTCAGGGTATTGGCACAGATACGCAGTATTTT.

This clone appeared a few times. V and J are TRBV2 and TRBJ2-1; D may be TRBD2 (5 bases). CDR3 length equals 13 residues. Germline lookup yields CDR1 SNHLY and CDR2 FYNNEI. Trimming took off 6 bases at V and 4 bases at J, with 10 bases between the two ends. CDR3 sequence reads: CASSLGLYNEQFF. The CDR3 region has the DNA TGTGCCAGCAGCCTAGGACTGTACAATGAGCAGTTCTTC.

The chain couples TRBV7-2 to TRBJ2-5; D might be TRBD2 (6 bases). Germline lookup yields CDR1 SGHTA and CDR2 FQGNSA. Trimming took 3 bases from V and 1 from J, leaving 6 bases between them. The CDR3 covers 13 residues. CDR3 coding DNA: TGTGCCAGCAGCTTTAGCGGCCAAGAGACCCAGTACTTC. It encodes CASSFSGQETQYF.

The chain has TRBV3-1 (or the pseudogene TRBV3-2) and TRBJ1-6; TRBD1 matches 7 bases. Germline assignment: CDR1 LGHDT and CDR2 YNNKEL (reference sequence). This CDR3 has 16 amino acids. The ends lost 0 bases at V and 2 bases at J; junction bases unmatched: 1. The CDR3 coding sequence is TGTGCCAGCAGCCAAGACCAGGGGGCCTATAATTCACCCCTCCACTTT. Translating it yields CASSQDQGAYNSPLHF.

In this sample, this clone turned up once. The chain recombines TRBV5-1 with TRBJ1-2; D may be TRBD1 (6 bases). Germline-derived CDR1 and CDR2 are SGHRS and YFSETQ. V was cut by 3 bases and J by 3 bases, with 12 bases left in between. This CDR3 is 14 amino acids long. The CDR3 DNA reads as TGCGCCAGCAGCTCTGGGGGGGCGTACTATGGCTACACCTTC. Translating gives CASSSGGAYYGYTF.

V usage is TRBV27 and J usage is TRBJ2-6, with 9 bases aligning to TRBD1. The germline gives CDR1 MNHEY, CDR2 SMNVEV (reference sequence). With 5 bases clipped from V and 1 base from J, the junction kept 6 bases outside the gene matches. The CDR3 extends over 17 amino acids. CDR3 residues: CASSAAGTGSGANVLTF. In DNA form, the CDR3 reads TGTGCCAGCAGTGCAGCCGGGACAGGGTCTGGGGCCAACGTCCTGACTTTC.